The 26 T cell receptor beta chains given below trace back to one sample, sequenced in a study of OX40 agonist ivuxolimab in advanced cancers. TCRdb keeps only in-frame clones here, not all; method: immunoSEQ multiplex PCR. The data hold around 62,000 clones, with roughly 73% observed a single time. Sequencing used CD4+ or CD8+ T cells sorted from blood, obtained in a trial of the OX40 agonist ivuxolimab. All receptors come from an adult with an advanced solid tumor such as melanoma, head and neck, liver or kidney cancer.

This clone was seen more than once but under ten times. The chain employs TRBV6-1 and TRBJ1-5; maybe TRBD1 (6 bases). Looked up from germline, CDR1 is MNHNS and CDR2 is SASEGT. This CDR3 comprises 17 residues. Trimming took off 0 bases at V and 1 base at J, with 13 bases between the two ends. DNA of the CDR3: TGTGCCAGCAGTGAAGCGCTTGGGGGGCCGAGCAATCAGCCCCAGCATTTT. Translated, it gives CASSEALGGPSNQPQHF.

The rearrangement uses TRBV5-1 and TRBJ1-6; the D gene is possibly TRBD1 (6 bases). The CDR3 has 15 residues. Trimming pared 4 bases from V and 0 bases from J, leaving 8 bases between. Looked up from germline, CDR1 is SGHRS and CDR2 is YFSETQ. This chain's CDR3 is CASSMDSSYNSPLHF. The DNA for the CDR3 is TGCGCCAGCAGCATGGACAGCTCCTATAATTCACCCCTCCACTTT.

The chain's CDR3 is CASSPLPSRRTDTQYF. CDR3 bases: TGCGCCAGCAGCCCCCTCCCTAGCAGACGCACAGATACGCAGTATTTT. The chain joins TRBV10-2 to TRBJ2-3, with D perhaps TRBD2 (5 bases). The CDR3 runs to 16 residues. Per the germline V gene, CDR1 is WSHSY and CDR2 is SAAADI. The V end lost 6 bases, the J end lost 1 base, and 17 bases lay between the germline ends.

The chain combines TRBV18 with TRBJ2-7, with D possibly TRBD1 on 6 matching bases. V lost 3 bases to trimming and J lost 6 bases, with 12 bases between them. Germline CDR1 reads KGHSH; CDR2 reads LQKENI. The CDR3 has 13 residues. Here the CDR3 reads CASSPLQGGEQYF. The DNA for the CDR3 is TGTGCCAGCTCACCCCTCCAAGGGGGCGAGCAGTACTTC.

This clone was detected once. The chain uses TRBV19 and TRBJ2-3, with 7 bases that match TRBD2. The germline V gene encodes CDR1 LNHDA and CDR2 SQIVND (reference sequence). There are 16 residues in the CDR3. V was clipped by 4 bases and J by 2 bases; unmatched bases: 9. CDR3 region: CASSTGTTVFTDTQYF. The CDR3 DNA reads TGTGCCAGTAGTACCGGGACTACAGTCTTCACAGATACGCAGTATTTT.

The chain uses TRBV30 and TRBJ2-7, with TRBD2 matching over 8 bases. Germline loops: CDR1 GTSNPN, CDR2 SVGIG (reference sequence). V shed 2 bases and J 3 bases; nucleotides not matched to a gene: 3. The CDR3 totals 13 residues. CDR3 sequence: CAWSPAGVYEQYF. CDR3 nucleotide sequence: TGTGCCTGGAGTCCAGCGGGAGTCTACGAGCAGTACTTC.

The chain carries TRBV4-1 and TRBJ1-1, with D unresolved. CDR1 and CDR2 (germline): MGHRA, YSYEKL. The CDR3 loop spans 17 amino acids. With 0 bases removed from V and 1 base from J, the gap between germline ends came to 15 bases. The CDR3: CASSQEVRRPENTEAFF. The CDR3 coding sequence is TGCGCCAGCAGCCAAGAAGTTAGGAGGCCAGAGAACACTGAAGCTTTCTTT.

The chain is built from TRBV29-1 and TRBJ1-1, with D tentatively TRBD1 (5 bases). CDR3 length: 13 amino acids. Trimming took off 7 bases at V and 2 bases at J, with 14 bases between the two ends. Germline CDR1 is SQVTM and CDR2 is ANQGSEA. The DNA of the CDR3 is TGCAGCGCCCACGGGGGGGGAAACACTGAAGCTTTCTTT. Translating it yields CSAHGGGNTEAFF.

The chain has TRBV6-5 and TRBJ1-1, with D unresolved. Trimming pared 6 bases from V and 7 bases from J, leaving 12 bases between. The CDR3 spans 12 residues. Germline V lookup: CDR1 MNHEY, CDR2 SVGAGI. Here the CDR3 reads CASSRGYNEAFF. Here the CDR3 DNA reads TGTGCCAGCAGCCGGGGATATAATGAAGCTTTCTTT.

This rearrangement joins TRBV11-3 to TRBJ2-7; 13 bases agree with TRBD2. CDR1 is SGHNT and CDR2 is YENEEA in the germline V gene. CDR3 length equals 14 residues. V shed 4 bases, J shed 3 bases, and the junction held 0 bases outside the gene matches. CDR3 in amino acids: CASSWTSGGYEQYF. The CDR3, as DNA: TGTGCCAGCAGCTGGACTAGCGGGGGCTACGAGCAGTACTTC.

This chain uses TRBV5-5 with TRBJ2-7, with D perhaps TRBD1 or TRBD2 (5 bases each). The CDR3 spans 15 residues. The germline gives CDR1 SGHKS, CDR2 YYEKEE (reference sequence). Trimming took off 4 bases at V and 0 bases at J, with 14 bases between the two ends. The CDR3 here is CASSPDSRGSYEQYF. As DNA, the CDR3 is TGTGCCAGCAGCCCAGACAGCCGGGGCTCCTACGAGCAGTACTTC.

V is TRBV27 and J is TRBJ2-1; 10 bases align to TRBD1. The V segment lost 8 bases and the J segment 6 bases; nucleotides outside the gene matches: 7. The CDR3 consists of 14 residues. The V gene's germline CDR1 is MNHEY and CDR2 SMNVEV (reference sequence). The CDR3 DNA is TGTGCCAGCGCGACAGGGGGCGCGTTCAATGAGCAGTTCTTC. The encoded protein is CASATGGAFNEQFF.

The V gene is TRBV11-3, the J gene TRBJ1-2; a weak D match, TRBD1 (5 bases). Germline V gene data show CDR1 as SGHNT and CDR2 as YENEEA. Trimming stripped 6 bases from V and 6 bases from J, with 17 bases between. The CDR3 has 14 residues. The CDR3 DNA follows: TGTGCCAGCAGATCGCGGGGCCTGGCCCATGGCTACACCTTC. It translates to CASRSRGLAHGYTF.

This clone was observed once. An end of the junction differs from the germline gene, which may be a read error. The rearrangement uses TRBV7-7 and TRBJ2-2, with TRBD2 matching 9 bases. This CDR3 spans 13 amino acids. Germline CDR1 is SSHAT and CDR2 is FNYEAQ (reference sequence). This chain's CDR3 is CASSLAGEGELFF. CDR3 DNA: TGTGCTAGCAGCTTAGCGGGGGAAGGGGAGCTGTTTTTT.

This clone was observed a few times. The chain employs TRBV30 and TRBJ2-2; perhaps D is TRBD1 or TRBD2 (5 bases each). Germline loops: CDR1 GTSNPN, CDR2 SVGIG (reference sequence). This CDR3 has 14 residues. The CDR3 DNA is TGTGCTTTGACCCGGGACCCCCTGTCCGGGGAGCTGTTTTTT. Encoded protein: CALTRDPLSGELFF.

The chain joins TRBV6-5 to TRBJ2-5, with TRBD2 matching 9 bases. Germline trimming cut 7 bases from V and 5 bases from J; bases unmatched to any gene: 8. CDR3 length: 14 amino acids. Germline lookup yields CDR1 MNHEY and CDR2 SVGAGI. CDR3 in amino acids: CASTKAGGQETQYF. The CDR3 nucleotides are TGTGCCAGCACCAAGGCGGGGGGGCAGGAGACCCAGTACTTC.

The CDR3 spells CASSPGGSGGFYEQFF. CDR3 bases: TGTGCCAGCAGCCCGGGCGGCAGCGGGGGTTTTTATGAGCAGTTCTTC. The chain joins TRBV7-9 to TRBJ2-1; TRBD2 matches at 8 bases. This CDR3 is built from 16 residues. V was pared by 5 bases and J by 8 bases, with 14 bases of the junction left unmatched. The germline gives CDR1 SEHNR, CDR2 FQNEAQ (reference sequence).

The chain couples TRBV6-1 to TRBJ1-4; the D is unclear. The CDR3 consists of 14 residues. Per the germline V gene, CDR1 is MNHNS and CDR2 is SASEGT. The V gene lost 6 bases and the J gene lost 7 bases, with 15 bases spanning the gap. This CDR3 reads CASRVGPTGEKLFF. CDR3 DNA: TGTGCCAGCAGGGTGGGTCCGACGGGTGAAAAACTGTTTTTT.

This chain connects TRBV10-3 to TRBJ2-7, with TRBD2 matching over 8 bases. V was clipped by 2 bases and J by 5 bases; unmatched bases: 2. This CDR3 has 13 amino acids. Germline V gene data show CDR1 as ENHRY and CDR2 as SYGVKD. CDR3 coding DNA: TGTGCCATCAGTGAGGCGGGGGGCCACGAGCAGTACTTC. Translation gives CAISEAGGHEQYF.

The V and J genes are TRBV5-4 and TRBJ2-5, with 11 bases lining up with TRBD2. Germline CDR1 reads SGHNT; CDR2 reads YYREEE (reference sequence). V was pared by 4 bases and J by 5 bases, with 7 bases of the junction left unmatched. The CDR3 runs 15 residues. CDR3 sequence reads: CASSLTSGGGETQYF. As DNA, the CDR3 is TGTGCCAGCAGCCTCACTAGCGGGGGAGGGGAGACCCAGTACTTC.

The J gene is TRBJ2-2, the V gene TRBV7-9; D is unresolved. The CDR3 has 14 residues. Trimming pared 4 bases from V and 5 bases from J, leaving 11 bases between. CDR1 is SEHNR and CDR2 is FQNEAQ in the germline V gene (reference sequence). The CDR3 loop is CASSSNYNTGELFF. The CDR3 nucleotides read TGTGCCAGCAGCTCCAATTACAATACCGGGGAGCTGTTTTTT.

The CDR3 sequence is CASSSQRYGYTF. CDR3 sequence (DNA): TGTGCCAGCAGTTCGCAGAGGTATGGCTACACCTTC. V gene TRBV28 combines with J gene TRBJ1-2; D is ambiguous. CDR1 is MDHEN, CDR2 SYDVKM, per germline. V gave up 4 bases and J gave up 5 bases, with 8 bases separating them. The CDR3 is 12 residues long.

The rearrangement uses TRBV18 and TRBJ1-3, with 7 bases aligning to TRBD1. V lost 2 bases and J lost 4; bases outside the gene matches: 5. Germline V gene lookup returns CDR1 KGHSH and CDR2 LQKENI. This CDR3 spans 15 amino acids. For the CDR3, the DNA is TGTGCCAGCTCACCAGATCGACAGGGCGGAAACACCATATATTTT. It yields the protein CASSPDRQGGNTIYF.

This chain joins TRBV18 and TRBJ1-2, with 7 bases lining up with TRBD1. The CDR3 contains 13 residues. Trimming took 8 bases from V and 1 from J; bases not matched to a gene: 4. CDR1 and CDR2 (germline): KGHSH, LQKENI. CDR3 region: CASVGGHNYGYTF. The CDR3 nucleotides are TGTGCCAGCGTAGGGGGCCATAACTATGGCTACACCTTC.

On this clone: This same CDR3 is encoded by further DNA sequences in the sample. This chain connects TRBV7-9 to TRBJ1-4; D possibly corresponds to TRBD1 (6 bases). Trimming pared 1 base from V and 8 bases from J, leaving 14 bases between. Germline-derived CDR1 and CDR2 are SEHNR and FQNEAQ (reference sequence). This CDR3 is built from 15 residues. The CDR3 sequence: CASSLVGRGREKLFF. CDR3 DNA: TGTGCCAGCAGCTTAGTTGGCAGGGGTCGAGAAAAACTGTTTTTT.

This clone appeared a few times. V usage is TRBV6-5 and J usage is TRBJ2-7; D unresolved. In germline, CDR1 is MNHEY, CDR2 SVGAGI. This CDR3 has 13 amino acids. The V end was cut by 0 bases, the J end by 7 bases, with 10 bases between. CDR3 in DNA: TGTGCCAGCAGTTACTCGATCAACTGGGAGCAGTACTTC. It yields the protein CASSYSINWEQYF.